This T cell receptor (beta chain) originates from a study of blood T cells in healthy people across ages. For the second PCR, which ran for 7 to 11 cycles, a sample-barcoded 5' primer and a J-beta primer mix were used. Each sample yielded at least 2.5 million CDR3-containing paired-end reads. TCRdb redid the calling of the 5' RACE reads with MiXCR, one entry per CDR3 protein. The sample carries about 640,000 distinct CDR3 sequences, approximately 30% recorded once. Study-level findings and limits: Per-million-T-cell TCR beta diversity fell roughly linearly with age.

The sample providers were healthy Caucasian people from Russia, aged about 6 to 100. Each donor gave roughly 9.2 milliliters of peripheral blood. This clonotype showed up many times. The antigen is unknown. The receptor comes from a woman older than 75 in good health. Sequencing input: blood.

CDR3 sequence reads: CASSYSGAGFRDTQYF. The CDR3 region has the DNA TGTGCCAGCAGTTACTCTGGCGCAGGGTTCAGGGATACGCAGTATTTT. The gene calls are TRBV6-5 and TRBJ2-3; D perhaps matches TRBD1 (5 bases). CDR1 is MNHEY, CDR2 SVGAGI, per germline. V lost 0 bases, J lost 6 bases, and 16 bases lay in between. The CDR3 has 16 residues.